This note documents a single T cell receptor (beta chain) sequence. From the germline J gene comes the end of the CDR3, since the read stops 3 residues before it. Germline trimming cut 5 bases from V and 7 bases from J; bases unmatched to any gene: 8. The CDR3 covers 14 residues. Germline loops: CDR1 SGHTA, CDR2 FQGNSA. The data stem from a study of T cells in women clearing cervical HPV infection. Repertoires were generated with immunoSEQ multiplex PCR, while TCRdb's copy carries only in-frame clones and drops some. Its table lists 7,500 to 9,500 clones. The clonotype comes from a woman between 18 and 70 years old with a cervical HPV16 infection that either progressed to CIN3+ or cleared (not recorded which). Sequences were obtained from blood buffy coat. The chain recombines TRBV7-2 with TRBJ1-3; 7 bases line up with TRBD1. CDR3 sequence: CASSPRQGTNTIYF. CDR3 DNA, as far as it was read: TGTGCCAGCAGCCCGCGACAGGGTACGAACACC.